One sample yielded the 13 T cell receptor beta chains listed below, sequenced in a study of blood T cell repertoires in COVID-19. Repertoires were generated with immunoSEQ multiplex PCR, while TCRdb's copy carries only in-frame clones and drops some. The repertoire has a few hundred thousand clones, roughly 88% of them found once; the top ten carry around an eighth. The sequenced sample consisted of peripheral blood. The receptors shown here come from a man older than 75 with acute or convalescent COVID-19.

J is TRBJ2-7 and V is TRBV10-3; D might be TRBD1 (5 bases). Deletions cut 3 bases from V and 7 bases from J, with 19 bases between. CDR1 ENHRY and CDR2 SYGVKD come from the germline V gene. There are 15 residues in the CDR3. CDR3 DNA sequence: TGTGCCATCAGTGAAAGTAATGTAGGGGCTAAAGAGCAGTACTTC. Amino acid sequence: CAISESNVGAKEQYF.

The V and J genes are TRBV7-9 and TRBJ2-2; the D is unclear. CDR1 SEHNR and CDR2 FQNEAQ come from the germline V gene (reference sequence). This CDR3 has 14 residues. V was trimmed by 3 bases and J by 1 base, leaving 6 bases between them. The CDR3 loop reads CASSFKQNTGELFF. CDR3 in DNA: TGTGCCAGCAGCTTCAAACAGAACACCGGGGAGCTGTTTTTT.

The chain carries TRBV27 and TRBJ2-1; TRBD2 aligns across 8 bases. The germline V gene encodes CDR1 MNHEY and CDR2 SMNVEV (reference sequence). J was trimmed by 8 bases and V by 8 bases; bases with no gene match: 11. The length of the CDR3 is 14 residues. The DNA of the CDR3 is TGTGCCAGCGCCCGGGACGGGAGGGGGGATGAGCAGTTCTTC. It encodes CASARDGRGDEQFF.

A few counts support this clone. DNA of the CDR3: TGTGCCAGCAGCGAAGCTACTGGTGCCGGTGGCGAGCAGTACTTC. Its translation: CASSEATGAGGEQYF. This sequence joins TRBV7-2 and TRBJ2-7; D gene ambiguous. CDR1 is SGHTA and CDR2 is FQGNSA in the germline V gene. V was clipped by 5 bases and J by 6 bases, with 20 bases between them. The CDR3 is 15 amino acids.

V and J are TRBV3-1 (or the pseudogene TRBV3-2) and TRBJ2-2, with 9 bases lining up with TRBD1. The CDR3 has 15 residues. CDR1 is LGHDT, CDR2 YNNKEL, per germline (reference sequence). Trimming cost V 7 bases and J 6 bases; bases outside gene matches: 9. The CDR3 region has the DNA TGTGCCAGCACTTCGGGACAGGGCATTGCCGGGGAGCTGTTTTTT. Protein product: CASTSGQGIAGELFF.

The chain is built from TRBV5-6 and TRBJ2-1, with D tentatively TRBD2 (6 bases). Trimming pared 3 bases from V and 6 bases from J, leaving 13 bases between. Germline-derived CDR1 and CDR2 are SGHDT and YYEEEE. This CDR3 comprises 14 residues. CDR3 nucleotide sequence: TGTGCCAGCAGCTCCAACGGGGGAGTCAATGAGCAGTTCTTC. Translated, it gives CASSSNGGVNEQFF.

The CDR3 DNA sequence: TGTGCCAGCTCACAGACAGTCGCCAACACCGGGGAGCTGTTTTTT. Translating it yields CASSQTVANTGELFF. V usage is TRBV18 and J usage is TRBJ2-2; possible D gene TRBD1, 5 bases. Trimming removed 4 bases from V and 2 bases from J, with 11 bases in between. CDR1 is KGHSH, CDR2 LQKENI, per germline. The CDR3 is 15 residues long.

Here the CDR3 reads CASSFSGEQYF. CDR3 DNA sequence: TGTGCCAGCAGTTTCAGTGGCGAGCAGTACTTC. This rearrangement joins TRBV28 to TRBJ2-7; D uncertain. The V end lost 3 bases, the J end lost 6 bases, and 6 bases lay between the germline ends. The CDR3 extends over 11 amino acids. In germline, CDR1 is MDHEN, CDR2 SYDVKM.

The CDR3 loop is CASSPPGVPNYGYTF. Written as DNA, the CDR3 is TGTGCCAGCAGTCCCCCAGGGGTTCCTAACTATGGCTACACCTTC. The chain is built from TRBV28 and TRBJ1-2; D may be TRBD1 (6 bases). The CDR3 loop spans 15 amino acids. The V end lost 5 bases, the J end lost 0 bases, and 13 bases lay between the germline ends. Germline V CDR1 and CDR2: MDHEN, SYDVKM.

As for this clone: Other DNA sequences of this sample code for an identical CDR3. The chain has TRBV7-9 and TRBJ1-2; D is unclear. Trimming removed 1 base at V and 4 bases at J, with 7 bases between. The CDR3 runs 13 residues. In germline, CDR1 is SEHNR, CDR2 FQNEAQ (reference sequence). CDR3 amino acids: CASSLGQFYGYTF. CDR3 coding DNA: TGTGCCAGCAGCTTAGGCCAGTTCTATGGCTACACCTTC.

The chain links TRBV6-5 to TRBJ1-6; the match to TRBD1 covers 9 bases. Trimming removed 6 bases from V and 7 bases from J; junction bases left unmatched: 7. The CDR3 sequence is 15 residues long. Per germline, CDR1 MNHEY and CDR2 SVGAGI. The DNA of the CDR3 is TGTGCCAGCAGGAACCTAGGACAGGGGAATTCACCCCTCCACTTT. This encodes CASRNLGQGNSPLHF.

V gene TRBV10-3 combines with J gene TRBJ2-7; maybe TRBD1 (5 bases). V was shortened by 2 bases and J by 5 bases, with 13 bases between the two germline ends. The length of the CDR3 is 14 residues. The germline V gene encodes CDR1 ENHRY and CDR2 SYGVKD. Here the CDR3 reads CAISEAGSDNEQYF. The DNA for the CDR3 is TGTGCCATCAGTGAGGCAGGGTCAGACAACGAGCAGTACTTC.

The chain joins TRBV20-1 to TRBJ1-6; TRBD1 might be the D (5 bases). This CDR3 is 12 amino acids long. V lost 3 bases and J 8 bases, leaving 8 bases between the germline ends. CDR1 is DFQATT, CDR2 SNEGSKA, per germline (reference sequence). The CDR3 DNA reads TGCAGTGCTAGTTCGGGGGATTCACCCCTCCACTTT. Translated, it gives CSASSGDSPLHF.